The 22 T cell receptor beta chains below were found in one sample sequenced in a study of blood T cell repertoires in COVID-19. Clones were sequenced by immunoSEQ multiplex PCR, and TCRdb holds only the in-frame ones, with some missing. The sample records some 22,000 clones, 65% to 90% being singletons. The specimen was peripheral blood. The receptors come from a man between 70 and 80 years old with acute or convalescent COVID-19.

The chain uses TRBV7-2 and TRBJ2-5; D gene uncertain. The V gene's germline CDR1 is SGHTA and CDR2 FQGNSA. The CDR3 has 14 residues. V was trimmed by 1 base and J by 5 bases, leaving 11 bases between them. In DNA form, the CDR3 reads TGTGCCAGCAGCTTAGTTGTGCTCGGGGAGACCCAGTACTTC. Protein: CASSLVVLGETQYF.

This chain links TRBV19 with TRBJ2-2; the D gene is possibly TRBD2 (6 bases). CDR3 length: 17 amino acids. V was pared by 1 base and J by 0 bases, with 12 bases between. The germline V gene has CDR1 LNHDA and CDR2 SQIVND (reference sequence). CDR3 region: CASSIGGVTANTGELFF. CDR3 DNA: TGTGCCAGTAGTATAGGGGGGGTAACCGCGAACACCGGGGAGCTGTTTTTT.

This rearrangement joins TRBV6-5 to TRBJ1-2; D is possibly TRBD1 (6 bases). The CDR3 sequence is 15 residues long. Trimming pared 6 bases from V and 1 base from J, leaving 15 bases between. Germline CDR1 reads MNHEY; CDR2 reads SVGAGI. The CDR3: CASSQGSSYNYGYTF. CDR3 coding DNA: TGTGCCAGCAGCCAGGGGTCCTCGTATAACTATGGCTACACCTTC.

This sequence joins TRBV6-5 and TRBJ1-3; D is possibly TRBD1 (6 bases). CDR1 is MNHEY, CDR2 SVGAGI, per germline. The CDR3 contains 16 residues. The V end lost 4 bases, the J end lost 4 bases, and 17 bases lay between the germline ends. This CDR3 is CASSLRNRAAGNTIYF. CDR3 DNA: TGTGCCAGCAGTTTACGGAACAGGGCTGCGGGAAACACCATATATTTT.

The J gene is TRBJ2-1, the V gene TRBV5-1; weak D call: TRBD1 (5 bases). Trimming cost V 6 bases and J 5 bases, with 9 bases left between them. This CDR3 spans 12 amino acids. Per the germline V gene, CDR1 is SGHRS and CDR2 is YFSETQ. DNA for the CDR3: TGCGCCAGCACCCTAGGGGACAATGAGCAGTTCTTC. This sequence encodes CASTLGDNEQFF.

This chain connects TRBV30 to TRBJ2-1, with D unclear. The length of the CDR3 is 11 residues. The germline CDR1 and CDR2 sequences are GTSNPN and SVGIG (reference sequence). V was clipped by 4 bases and J by 6 bases, with 7 bases between them. CDR3 coding DNA: TGTGCCTGGACACAAAGCAATGAGCAGTTCTTC. Its translation: CAWTQSNEQFF.

This chain uses TRBV19 with TRBJ1-5, with unresolved D. There are 16 residues in the CDR3. CDR1 is LNHDA and CDR2 is SQIVND in the germline V gene (reference sequence). V was trimmed by 3 bases and J by 0 bases, leaving 12 bases between them. This CDR3 reads CASSIRTVYSNQPQHF. CDR3 DNA: TGTGCCAGTAGTATTCGAACAGTTTATAGCAATCAGCCCCAGCATTTT. The full variable domain, in which reference TRBV19 and TRBJ1-5 provide the parts outside the CDR3, is DGGITQSPKYLFRKEGQNVTLSCEQNLNHDAMYWYRQDPGQGLRLIYYSQIVNDFQKGDIAEGYSVSREKKESFPLTVTSAQKNPTAFYLCASSIRTVYSNQPQHFGDGTRLSIL.

V gene TRBV9 combines with J gene TRBJ2-3; TRBD2 aligns across 9 bases. The CDR3 is 16 amino acids. Germline V gene sequence: CDR1 SGDLS, CDR2 YYNGEE. J gave up 1 base and V 3 bases, and 6 bases lay outside the gene matches. The CDR3, as DNA: TGTGCCAGCAGCGCACGATCTAGCGGGGGCACAGATACGCAGTATTTT. Its translation: CASSARSSGGTDTQYF.

This clone has only one observation. The V call is TRBV5-1, the J call TRBJ2-1; the match to TRBD2 covers 11 bases. Germline V gene data show CDR1 as SGHRS and CDR2 as YFSETQ. V lost 7 bases and J lost 3; bases outside the gene matches: 3. This CDR3 comprises 14 residues. The CDR3 loop reads CASSGTSGYNEQFF. The CDR3 nucleotides are TGCGCCAGCTCGGGGACTAGCGGCTACAATGAGCAGTTCTTC.

The genes are TRBV10-3 and TRBJ1-6; no definite D call. V was pared by 0 bases and J by 8 bases, with 8 bases between. CDR1 is ENHRY, CDR2 SYGVKD, per germline. The CDR3 contains 14 residues. The CDR3 spells CAISESTSDSPLHF. Here the CDR3 DNA reads TGTGCCATCAGTGAGTCGACATCGGATTCACCCCTCCACTTT.

The chain combines TRBV7-8 with TRBJ2-2, with D hard to call. Germline lookup yields CDR1 SGHVS and CDR2 FQNEAQ. CDR3 size: 14 residues. Trimming shortened V by 5 bases and J by 0 bases, and 7 bases separated the two germline ends. CDR3 amino acids: CASSLLSNTGELFF. The CDR3 coding sequence is TGTGCCAGCAGCCTACTCTCGAACACCGGGGAGCTGTTTTTT.

The chain carries TRBV19 and TRBJ1-5; 11 bases agree with TRBD1. The CDR3 is 16 amino acids. V shed 3 bases and J 1 base; nucleotides not matched to a gene: 2. CDR1 is LNHDA and CDR2 is SQIVND in the germline V gene (reference sequence). CDR3 bases: TGTGCCAGTAGTATCCGGGACAGGGGGAGCAATCAGCCCCAGCATTTT. It translates to CASSIRDRGSNQPQHF.

This chain connects TRBV4-1 to TRBJ2-7, with TRBD1 identical over 7 bases. Germline CDR1 MGHRA, CDR2 YSYEKL. V shed 0 bases, J shed 3 bases, and the junction held 5 bases outside the gene matches. This CDR3 has 15 residues. The CDR3 here is CASSQELGQNYEQYF. The CDR3 nucleotides read TGCGCCAGCAGCCAAGAGTTGGGACAGAACTACGAGCAGTACTTC.

The chain has TRBV30 and TRBJ1-1, with a weak D call TRBD1 (6 bases). The germline V gene has CDR1 GTSNPN and CDR2 SVGIG (reference sequence). This CDR3 has 13 residues. Trimming removed 1 base at V and 10 bases at J, with 16 bases between. This CDR3 is CAWSGDTRLGAFF. Here the CDR3 DNA reads TGTGCCTGGAGTGGGGACACGCGACTCGGAGCTTTCTTT.

The rearrangement joins TRBV7-2 to TRBJ1-1, with TRBD1 matching 7 bases. V dropped 0 bases and J dropped 5; count of bases not matched to a gene: 6. Germline CDR1 SGHTA, CDR2 FQGNSA. The CDR3 contains 15 residues. The CDR3 bases are TGTGCCAGCAGCTTAGCCGGACAGGCGTTAACTGAAGCTTTCTTT. It translates to CASSLAGQALTEAFF.

This chain connects TRBV30 to TRBJ1-2; D not resolved. V lost 4 bases to trimming and J lost 2 bases, with 14 bases between them. CDR1 is GTSNPN and CDR2 is SVGIG in the germline V gene (reference sequence). The CDR3 consists of 14 residues. The DNA of the CDR3 is TGTGCCTGGACCCACCAACAGCCAAACTATGGCTACACCTTC. Residues: CAWTHQQPNYGYTF.

The chain couples TRBV27 to TRBJ1-4, with D maybe TRBD1 (5 bases). Trimming removed 5 bases at V and 4 bases at J, with 11 bases between. CDR3 length: 14 amino acids. The germline gives CDR1 MNHEY, CDR2 SMNVEV (reference sequence). The CDR3 bases are TGTGCCAGCAGTGTAGGGGCCTTTAATGAAAAACTGTTTTTT. It specifies CASSVGAFNEKLFF.

The chain has TRBV6-1 and TRBJ1-4; TRBD1 matches 7 bases. The CDR3 contains 16 residues. Germline V gene data show CDR1 as MNHNS and CDR2 as SASEGT. Trimming cost V 4 bases and J 7 bases; bases outside gene matches: 12. CDR3 DNA sequence: TGTGCCAGCAGTGTAGGCGACAGGGCTTGGGGTGAAAAACTGTTTTTT. Its translation is CASSVGDRAWGEKLFF.

The gene calls are TRBV11-2 and TRBJ2-1; the match to TRBD2 covers 7 bases. CDR1 is SGHAT, CDR2 FQNNGV, per germline. The CDR3 is made up of 14 amino acids. Trimming removed 4 bases from V and 6 bases from J; junction bases left unmatched: 6. In nucleotides, the CDR3 is TGTGCCAGCAGCTCAGACACGGGGGGCAATGAGCAGTTCTTC. Its protein product is CASSSDTGGNEQFF.

The chain couples TRBV6-2 or TRBV6-3 to TRBJ2-5; D remains ambiguous. The CDR3 extends over 12 amino acids. CDR1 and CDR2 from the germline V gene are MNHEY and SVGEGT. V gave up 3 bases and J gave up 4 bases, with 6 bases separating them. CDR3 nucleotide sequence: TGTGCCAGCAGTTATGGGCCAGAGACCCAGTACTTC. Protein: CASSYGPETQYF.

The V and J genes are TRBV7-9 and TRBJ2-2; 9 bases agree with TRBD1. CDR1 SEHNR and CDR2 FQNEAQ come from the germline V gene (reference sequence). CDR3 length: 16 amino acids. Germline trimming cut 4 bases from V and 2 bases from J; bases unmatched to any gene: 5. The CDR3 loop is CASSSPGQGNTGELFF. The CDR3 region has the DNA TGTGCCAGCAGCTCTCCGGGACAGGGTAACACCGGGGAGCTGTTTTTT.

The rearrangement links TRBV30 to TRBJ1-2; perhaps TRBD1 as D (6 bases). The germline V and J ends were trimmed by 4 bases and 3 bases, with 12 bases remaining between them. Germline assignment: CDR1 GTSNPN and CDR2 SVGIG (reference sequence). CDR3 length: 13 residues. The CDR3 sequence is CAWISGTHYGYTF. The CDR3 DNA is TGTGCCTGGATAAGCGGGACACACTATGGCTACACCTTC.